Presented here are 10 T cell receptor beta chains from one specimen sequenced in a study of cytomegalovirus exposure and HLA in healthy donors. Profiled with immunoSEQ multiplex PCR; TCRdb holds only in-frame clones, not every one. This table has some 170,000 clones, around nine tenths appearing once. Source material: PBMCs. These receptors were taken from a woman in her 30s in good health and CMV-seronegative.

The chain is built from TRBV14 and TRBJ2-7, with TRBD2 matching over 13 bases. After removal of 3 bases from V and 7 bases from J, the junction contained 6 bases not matched to a gene. Germline CDR1 reads SGHDN; CDR2 reads FVKESK. The CDR3 contains 15 residues. CDR3 DNA: TGTGCCAGCAGCCAGTCACTAGCGGGGGGGCATGAGCAGTACTTC. Residues: CASSQSLAGGHEQYF.

J is TRBJ2-3 and V is TRBV6-1; D perhaps matches TRBD1 (5 bases). The CDR3 consists of 15 residues. Trimming shortened V by 1 base and J by 4 bases, and 12 bases separated the two germline ends. Per germline, CDR1 MNHNS and CDR2 SASEGT. The CDR3 DNA reads as TGTGCCAGCAGTGAAGGGTCCGACAGCGCAGATACGCAGTATTTT. Residues: CASSEGSDSADTQYF.

V usage is TRBV27 and J usage is TRBJ1-4; 7 bases match TRBD1. The ends lost 8 bases at V and 8 bases at J; junction bases unmatched: 8. The CDR3 runs 13 residues. Germline-derived CDR1 and CDR2 are MNHEY and SMNVEV (reference sequence). The chain's CDR3 is CASSGTVIEKLFF. The CDR3 DNA reads TGTGCCAGCTCCGGGACAGTCATAGAAAAACTGTTTTTT.

The rearrangement links TRBV4-2 to TRBJ2-3; D is ambiguous. The germline V gene has CDR1 LGHNA and CDR2 YNFKEQ. The CDR3 contains 15 residues. V lost 0 bases and J lost 5, with 12 bases in between. The chain's CDR3 is CASSQDFWRGDTQYF. Here the CDR3 DNA reads TGTGCCAGCAGCCAAGATTTCTGGCGCGGAGATACGCAGTATTTT.

The chain carries TRBV6-1 and TRBJ2-7; D call uncertain. Looked up from germline, CDR1 is MNHNS and CDR2 is SASEGT. V was trimmed by 2 bases and J by 2 bases, leaving 13 bases between them. This CDR3 comprises 15 residues. CDR3 protein: CASSEWSVQTYEQYF. The CDR3 bases are TGTGCCAGCAGTGAATGGTCGGTACAGACCTACGAGCAGTACTTC.

The V call is TRBV6-1, the J call TRBJ2-7; D is unclear. Germline CDR1 and CDR2: MNHNS and SASEGT. V was pared by 1 base and J by 0 bases, with 10 bases between. The CDR3 spans 15 residues. DNA of the CDR3: TGTGCCAGCAGTGAAGTACAGATACTCTCCTACGAGCAGTACTTC. It encodes CASSEVQILSYEQYF.

The chain combines TRBV7-9 with TRBJ1-1, with 7 bases identical to TRBD1. V trimming: 5 bases; J trimming: 3 bases; junction bases outside the gene matches: 9. The CDR3 spans 15 residues. Germline V CDR1 and CDR2: SEHNR, FQNEAQ (reference sequence). The DNA of the CDR3 is TGTGCCAGCAGCCCCCGGACAGGCCTGGACACTGAAGCTTTCTTT. This sequence encodes CASSPRTGLDTEAFF.

The chain carries TRBV7-9 and TRBJ2-7; D is unclear. Germline CDR1 SEHNR, CDR2 FQNEAQ (reference sequence). Between the trimmed V and J ends, which lost 5 bases and 4 bases, there was a span of 9 bases. This CDR3 is built from 12 residues. The CDR3 region is CASSTAVYEQYF. CDR3 bases: TGTGCCAGCAGCACAGCCGTTTACGAGCAGTACTTC.

This sequence joins TRBV11-2 and TRBJ2-7; 7 nucleotides match TRBD1. The CDR3 is 14 amino acids. Trimming took 1 base from V and 2 from J; bases not matched to a gene: 2. The germline V gene has CDR1 SGHAT and CDR2 FQNNGV. The CDR3 nucleotides read TGTGCCAGCAGCTTAGTCCAGGGGGCCTACGAGCAGTACTTC. Its translation: CASSLVQGAYEQYF.

The chain recombines TRBV27 with TRBJ2-5, with D possibly TRBD1 on 6 matching bases. Trimming removed 6 bases from V and 4 bases from J, with 15 bases in between. The germline CDR1 and CDR2 sequences are MNHEY and SMNVEV (reference sequence). The length of the CDR3 is 14 residues. This chain's CDR3 is CASRSSTGTETQYF. CDR3 in DNA: TGTGCCAGCAGGTCCTCCACAGGGACAGAGACCCAGTACTTC.